This T cell receptor beta chain was captured in a study of blood T cells in healthy people across ages. Across the study: Every two T cells gave about one barcoded beta molecule via template switching. Study-level results: Researchers said unsorted PBMCs prevented a conclusive naive versus antigen-experienced comparison. Because donor CMV status was unknown, expanded clonotype changes were possibly confounded.

It was with a sample-barcoded 5' primer and a J-beta primer mix that a second PCR of roughly 6 to 12 cycles was run. Using its own MiXCR run on the 5' RACE reads, TCRdb lists one record per CDR3 protein. This repertoire shows 720,000 or so distinct CDR3 sequences, roughly two fifths found once; its top ten account for about 30%. For this clonotype: Its antigen is as yet unknown.

PBMCs were isolated at a quantity of at least 6.5 million per sample. Germline loops: CDR1 DFQATT, CDR2 SNEGSKA (reference sequence). The CDR3 consists of 14 residues. Trimming removed 3 bases at V and 1 base at J, with 12 bases between. The sample consisted of blood. This receptor was taken from a man older than 75 in good health. The V gene is TRBV20-1, the J gene TRBJ1-1, with D perhaps TRBD1 (6 bases). The CDR3: CSASSRGGNTEAFF. The CDR3, as DNA: TGCAGTGCTAGCTCTAGGGGGGGGAACACTGAAGCTTTCTTT.